This T cell receptor (beta chain) was captured by sequencing in a study of identical twins. Study-wide points: Findings depended on cross-sectional statistics rather than tracking the same donors. High-abundance cord blood beta clonotypes had fewer insertions; memory repertoires showed none.

CDR3 length equals 16 residues. V gave up 3 bases and J gave up 6 bases; unmatched junction bases: 10. This clonotype was observed at least ten times. What it binds is not known. MiXCR, run by TCRdb on the 5' RACE reads, gives a single entry per CDR3 protein. The table lists roughly 770,000 distinct CDR3 sequences, 18% of them singletons. The sample was also reused in another study, on T cells expressing NK-cell markers. From that study: All TCR beta repertoires analysed originated from sorted CD3+CD56+NKG2C+, CD3+CD56+NKG2C- and CD3+CD56-NKG2C+ T cells.

Material: PBMCs. This sequence was found in a young woman in good health. The rearrangement joins TRBV12-3 or TRBV12-4 to TRBJ1-5, with TRBD1 matching 8 bases. This CDR3 reads CASSFAQGARGQPQHF. In DNA form, the CDR3 reads TGTGCCAGCAGTTTTGCTCAGGGGGCGCGCGGTCAGCCCCAGCATTTT.